The 16 T cell receptor beta chains below all came from one sample that was sequenced in a study of T-cell reconstitution after alpha-beta-depleted transplantation in children. As it was prepared, the TCRbeta library received unique molecular identifiers. One entry per CDR3 protein results from TCRdb running MiXCR on the PCR reads. The top ten hold 2% to 3% of the sample, which has roughly 500,000 distinct CDR3 sequences, about 30% seen once. The material sequenced was PBMCs from the stem cell graft donor, taken from the stem cell graft. These TCRs come from a human donor who donated a stem cell graft to a child with aplastic anemia.

This clonotype came up a few times. The chain joins TRBV25-1 to TRBJ1-2; 9 nucleotides line up with TRBD1. This CDR3 comprises 17 residues. Germline-derived CDR1 and CDR2 are MGHDK and SYGVNS. Losses at the gene ends were 8 bases for V and 3 bases for J; bases not matched to a gene: 16. The CDR3 reads CASAISQGANPYYGYTF. CDR3 bases: TGTGCCAGCGCAATCTCACAGGGGGCGAACCCCTACTATGGCTACACCTTC.

This rearrangement joins TRBV11-2 to TRBJ1-2, with D unresolved. Germline V CDR1 and CDR2: SGHAT, FQNNGV. Trimming took 0 bases from V and 8 from J, leaving 10 bases between them. This CDR3 is built from 13 residues. The CDR3 loop is CASSLDGVGGYTF. The CDR3, as DNA: TGTGCCAGCAGCTTAGATGGGGTTGGAGGCTACACCTTC.

The chain has TRBV4-3 and TRBJ2-1, with D uncertain. CDR3 length: 16 residues. V was clipped by 3 bases and J by 3 bases, with 15 bases between them. Germline loops: CDR1 LGHNA, CDR2 YSLEER. The CDR3 nucleotides are TGCGCCAGCAGCCAGGGCCTTGGCGTCAACTACAATGAGCAGTTCTTC. Amino acids: CASSQGLGVNYNEQFF.

V gene TRBV6-2 or TRBV6-3 combines with J gene TRBJ1-2, with D uncertain. CDR3 size: 14 residues. Germline values: CDR1 MNHEY, CDR2 SVGEGT. Between the trimmed V and J ends, which lost 5 bases and 4 bases, there was a span of 14 bases. The CDR3 nucleotides read TGTGCCAGCAGTACCCTCTTCGGCGGCTATGGCTACACCTTC. It specifies CASSTLFGGYGYTF.

This chain joins TRBV29-1 and TRBJ2-3; TRBD2 matches 13 bases. The CDR3 has 15 amino acids. The germline V gene has CDR1 SQVTM and CDR2 ANQGSEA. V trimming: 4 bases; J trimming: 1 base; junction bases outside the gene matches: 2. In nucleotides, the CDR3 is TGCAGCGTTGTTACTAGCGGGAGGGGCACAGATACGCAGTATTTT. It codes for CSVVTSGRGTDTQYF.

The gene calls are TRBV7-2 and TRBJ1-2; no clear D gene. This CDR3 has 11 amino acids. Trimming stripped 4 bases from V and 13 bases from J, with 13 bases between. Germline V gene lookup returns CDR1 SGHTA and CDR2 FQGNSA. The chain's CDR3 is CASSSETNPTF. The CDR3 DNA sequence: TGTGCCAGCAGCTCTGAGACCAACCCCACCTTC. The full variable domain, in which reference TRBV7-2 and TRBJ1-2 provide the parts outside the CDR3, is GAGVSQSPSNKVTEKGKDVELRCDPISGHTALYWYRQSLGQGLEFLIYFQGNSAPDKSGLPSDRFSAERTGGSVSTLTIQRTQQEDSAVYLCASSSETNPTFGSGTRLTVV.

In its sample, this clonotype was seen a few times. The chain links TRBV6-1 to TRBJ1-1; possibly TRBD1 for D (6 bases). Deletions cut 6 bases from V and 0 bases from J, with 11 bases between. Germline V gene data show CDR1 as MNHNS and CDR2 as SASEGT. The CDR3 runs to 14 residues. CDR3 bases: TGTGCCAGCAGGACAACAGGGTTGAACACTGAAGCTTTCTTT. Residues: CASRTTGLNTEAFF.

This clonotype was seen a few times. This chain uses TRBV24-1 with TRBJ2-6, with D unresolved. The CDR3 consists of 15 residues. CDR1 KGHDR and CDR2 SFDVKD come from the germline V gene. Between the trimmed V and J ends, which lost 7 bases and 0 bases, there was a span of 9 bases. CDR3 sequence (DNA): TGTGCCACCAGCGCGACCGGCTCTGGGGCCAACGTCCTGACTTTC. Its protein is CATSATGSGANVLTF.

This chain joins TRBV7-2 and TRBJ2-3, with 9 bases matching TRBD2. V gave up 5 bases and J gave up 9 bases; unmatched junction bases: 9. Per germline, CDR1 SGHTA and CDR2 FQGNSA. The CDR3 length is 14 residues. This chain's CDR3 is CASSQTRLAETQYF. The CDR3 DNA reads as TGTGCCAGCAGCCAAACGCGACTAGCGGAAACGCAGTATTTT.

The chain is built from TRBV5-1 and TRBJ2-1; the match to TRBD2 covers 9 bases. In germline, CDR1 is SGHRS, CDR2 YFSETQ. V lost 0 bases to trimming and J lost 9 bases; unmatched junction nucleotides: 4. The CDR3 has 14 residues. CDR3 coding DNA: TGCGCCAGCAGCTTGGCACTAGCGGGCGGTGAGCAGTTCTTC. This encodes CASSLALAGGEQFF. The full variable domain, its missing parts supplied by reference TRBV5-1 and TRBJ2-1, is KAGVTQTPRYLIKTRGQQVTLSCSPISGHRSVSWYQQTPGQGLQFLFEYFSETQRNKGNFPGRFSGRQFSNSRSEMNVSTLELGDSALYLCASSLALAGGEQFFGPGTRLTVL.

This clonotype has only a few counts. The gene calls are TRBV12-3 or TRBV12-4 and TRBJ2-7, with 9 bases matching TRBD2. V gave up 3 bases and J gave up 2 bases; unmatched junction bases: 2. The CDR3 runs to 14 residues. The CDR3 sequence: CASSLASGAYEQYV. The CDR3 bases are TGTGCCAGCAGTTTGGCTAGCGGGGCCTACGAGCAGTACGTC.

This clonotype has more than one count but fewer than ten. The genes are TRBV20-1 and TRBJ1-2; D call uncertain. This CDR3 region has 13 residues. Germline V gene lookup returns CDR1 DFQATT and CDR2 SNEGSKA (reference sequence). Trimming took 0 bases from V and 5 from J, leaving 10 bases between them. The CDR3 DNA sequence: TGCAGTGCTAGAGATTCATTTGGATATGGCTACACCTTC. The encoded protein is CSARDSFGYGYTF.

V is TRBV29-1 and J is TRBJ1-1; D is possibly TRBD1 (5 bases). V shed 4 bases and J shed 3 bases, with 12 bases lying between them. Germline loops: CDR1 SQVTM, CDR2 ANQGSEA. This CDR3 has 13 amino acids. Here the CDR3 DNA reads TGCAGCGTTGGTAGACAGACTTACACTGAAGCTTTCTTT. Translation: CSVGRQTYTEAFF.

This clonotype was counted at least ten times. The V and J genes are TRBV6-5 and TRBJ2-7; perhaps D is TRBD1 or TRBD2 (5 bases each). Germline assignment: CDR1 MNHEY and CDR2 SVGAGI. This CDR3 is built from 14 residues. V lost 0 bases to trimming and J lost 4 bases, with 10 bases between them. CDR3: CASSYSSGSYEQYV. The CDR3 DNA is TGTGCCAGCAGTTACTCGTCAGGGAGTTACGAGCAGTACGTC.

This chain joins TRBV20-1 and TRBJ1-5; 7 bases map to TRBD1. In germline, CDR1 is DFQATT, CDR2 SNEGSKA (reference sequence). The CDR3 is 15 residues long. V lost 6 bases and J lost 4; bases outside the gene matches: 12. The CDR3 loop reads CSAREGALYNQPQHF. The CDR3 coding sequence is TGCAGTGCCCGAGAGGGGGCTCTTTATAATCAGCCCCAGCATTTT.

The chain uses TRBV29-1 and TRBJ2-1, with 11 bases lining up with TRBD2. The V segment lost 7 bases and the J segment 9 bases; nucleotides outside the gene matches: 17. The germline V gene encodes CDR1 SQVTM and CDR2 ANQGSEA. The CDR3 extends over 16 amino acids. The CDR3 bases are TGCAGCGCCCGATATTTAGCGGGAGGGCAGGGAGGTGAGCAGTTCTTC. This codes for CSARYLAGGQGGEQFF.